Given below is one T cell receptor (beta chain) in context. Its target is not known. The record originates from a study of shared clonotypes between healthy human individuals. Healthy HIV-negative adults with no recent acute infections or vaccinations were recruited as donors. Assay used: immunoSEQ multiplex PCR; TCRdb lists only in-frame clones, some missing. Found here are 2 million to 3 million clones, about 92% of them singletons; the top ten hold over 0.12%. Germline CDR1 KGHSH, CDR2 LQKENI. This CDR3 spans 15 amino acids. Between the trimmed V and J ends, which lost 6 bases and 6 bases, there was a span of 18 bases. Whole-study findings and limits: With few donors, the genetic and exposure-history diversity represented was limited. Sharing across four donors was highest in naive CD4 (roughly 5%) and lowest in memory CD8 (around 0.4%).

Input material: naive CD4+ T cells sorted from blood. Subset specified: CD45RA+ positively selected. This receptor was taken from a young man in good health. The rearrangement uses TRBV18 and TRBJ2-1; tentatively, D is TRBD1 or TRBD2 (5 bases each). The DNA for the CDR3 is TGTGCCAGCTCCCAGGGTAGCGTGGGACCCAATGAGCAGTTCTTC. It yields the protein CASSQGSVGPNEQFF.